Following are 27 T cell receptor beta chains from one sample sequenced in a study of blood T cell repertoires in COVID-19. Using immunoSEQ multiplex PCR, the repertoire was profiled, and TCRdb retains in-frame clones only, with some absent. The data show under 300,000 clones, roughly 91% seen once. The sequenced sample was PBMCs or T cells enriched from blood (not recorded which). The receptors were gathered from a woman aged 55-69 years who had recovered from COVID-19.

V and J are TRBV6-5 and TRBJ1-2, with D possibly TRBD1 on 5 matching bases. Looked up from germline, CDR1 is MNHEY and CDR2 is SVGAGI. The CDR3 extends over 13 amino acids. V gave up 6 bases and J gave up 4 bases, with 12 bases separating them. CDR3 bases: TGTGCCAGCAGGGAGGGACTGTTCTATGGCTACACCTTC. It specifies CASREGLFYGYTF.

This chain uses TRBV9 with TRBJ1-6; 9 nucleotides line up with TRBD1. V was pared by 0 bases and J by 5 bases, with 3 bases of the junction left unmatched. Germline-derived CDR1 and CDR2 are SGDLS and YYNGEE. The CDR3 is 16 amino acids. In DNA, the CDR3 is TGTGCCAGCAGCGTAGGGACAGGGGAGGATAATTCACCCCTCCACTTT. This gives the protein CASSVGTGEDNSPLHF.

This chain connects TRBV2 to TRBJ1-4; a weak D match, TRBD1 (6 bases). The CDR3 is 16 amino acids. V was clipped by 6 bases and J by 0 bases, with 14 bases between them. Per the germline V gene, CDR1 is SNHLY and CDR2 is FYNNEI. As DNA, the CDR3 is TGTGCCAGCAGACGGGACACACTTGCAACTAATGAAAAACTGTTTTTT. Translated, it gives CASRRDTLATNEKLFF.

This rearrangement joins TRBV28 to TRBJ2-3; maybe TRBD2 (6 bases). CDR1 is MDHEN, CDR2 SYDVKM, per germline. The V and J ends lost 8 bases and 9 bases respectively, with 21 bases between them. The CDR3 length is 14 residues. CDR3 DNA sequence: TGTGCCAGCCAATGGGGCGGGCCCCGGGAGACGCAGTATTTT. Its protein is CASQWGGPRETQYF.

The rearrangement uses TRBV4-2 and TRBJ2-2, with 7 positions matching TRBD2. This CDR3 has 16 amino acids. Trimming cost V 4 bases and J 4 bases; bases outside gene matches: 9. Germline lookup yields CDR1 LGHNA and CDR2 YNFKEQ. The CDR3 nucleotides read TGTGCCAGCAGCCCCCAGGGAGGGAGGGGCACCGGGGAGCTGTTTTTT. Translating gives CASSPQGGRGTGELFF.

The J gene is TRBJ2-7, the V gene TRBV18; D possibly corresponds to TRBD1 (6 bases). The V and J ends lost 5 bases and 3 bases respectively, with 11 bases between them. CDR3 length: 13 amino acids. Germline CDR1 reads KGHSH; CDR2 reads LQKENI. CDR3 coding DNA: TGTGCCAGCTCAGACAAACAGGGCTACGAGCAGTACTTC. Translating it yields CASSDKQGYEQYF.

The CDR3 DNA sequence: TGTGCCAGCAGCCATGGCGGGCACCAAGAGACCCAGTACTTC. Amino acid sequence: CASSHGGHQETQYF. The rearrangement links TRBV7-9 to TRBJ2-5; tentatively, D is TRBD2 (5 bases). This CDR3 is built from 14 residues. Germline values: CDR1 SEHNR, CDR2 FQNEAQ (reference sequence). Between the trimmed V and J ends, which lost 5 bases and 0 bases, there was a span of 10 bases.

J is TRBJ1-1 and V is TRBV4-1; perhaps TRBD1 as D (5 bases). Trimming pared 1 base from V and 7 bases from J, leaving 13 bases between. The CDR3 has 14 residues. Germline V CDR1 and CDR2: MGHRA, YSYEKL. CDR3 in amino acids: CASSQADSESEAFF. The CDR3 coding sequence is TGCGCCAGCAGCCAAGCTGACAGCGAGAGTGAAGCTTTCTTT.

This sequence joins TRBV27 and TRBJ2-1; 10 nucleotides match TRBD2. Germline-derived CDR1 and CDR2 are MNHEY and SMNVEV (reference sequence). The CDR3 loop spans 16 amino acids. The J segment lost 7 bases and the V segment lost 6 bases, leaving 12 bases of the junction unmatched. CDR3 bases: TGTGCCAGCAGGGAACCAGGGACTAGCGTTCGGAATGAGCAGTTCTTC. Residues: CASREPGTSVRNEQFF.

The chain employs TRBV21-1 and TRBJ2-5; the table names TRBD2, a call not compared with the DNA. TRBV21-1 is shown as a pseudogene. The CDR3 extends over 17 amino acids. The CDR3 region is CASSGRGGPPERETQYF. As DNA, the CDR3 is TGTGCCAGCAGCGGCCGAGGAGGACCCCCGGAACGGGAGACCCAGTACTTC.

The chain employs TRBV25-1 and TRBJ1-4; maybe TRBD1 (6 bases). V was shortened by 3 bases and J by 8 bases, with 10 bases between the two germline ends. The CDR3 is 13 amino acids. Germline V gives CDR1 MGHDK, CDR2 SYGVNS. This CDR3 is CASSEGAREKLFF. CDR3 nucleotides: TGTGCCAGCAGTGAGGGGGCACGGGAAAAACTGTTTTTT.

The genes are TRBV15 and TRBJ2-5, with 16 positions matching TRBD2. Germline V lookup: CDR1 LNHNV, CDR2 YYDKDF (reference sequence). The J segment lost 2 bases and the V segment lost 0 bases, leaving 3 bases of the junction unmatched. The CDR3 runs 18 residues. The CDR3 here is CATSREGTSGGVQETQYF. CDR3 bases: TGTGCCACCAGCAGAGAGGGGACTAGCGGGGGGGTACAAGAGACCCAGTACTTC.

The V and J genes are TRBV5-1 and TRBJ2-1; no clear D. The CDR3 is 16 residues long. CDR1 is SGHRS and CDR2 is YFSETQ in the germline V gene. V lost 3 bases and J lost 0, with 13 bases in between. DNA of the CDR3: TGCGCCAGCAGCTCACAGTCGTCGAGCTCCTACAATGAGCAGTTCTTC. Protein: CASSSQSSSSYNEQFF.

This clone showed up just once. The chain carries TRBV27 and TRBJ1-2, with D possibly TRBD1 on 5 matching bases. This CDR3 comprises 15 residues. The V gene's germline CDR1 is MNHEY and CDR2 SMNVEV (reference sequence). V was clipped by 7 bases and J by 4 bases, with 19 bases between them. CDR3 loop: CASTRVANGGYGYTF. The CDR3 DNA reads as TGTGCCAGCACCCGAGTTGCGAACGGGGGCTATGGCTACACCTTC.

V is TRBV24-1 and J is TRBJ2-3; 12 bases agree with TRBD2. The CDR3 is 17 residues long. Germline V gene lookup returns CDR1 KGHDR and CDR2 SFDVKD. After removal of 3 bases from V and 2 bases from J, the junction contained 5 bases not matched to a gene. CDR3 region: CATSDGLAGRYTDTQYF. As DNA, the CDR3 is TGTGCCACCAGTGATGGACTAGCGGGACGATACACAGATACGCAGTATTTT.

This clone was seen only once. The CDR3 nucleotides read TGTGCCTGGAGAAGGGGGGGCAGACGAAACACCATATATTTT. Its translation: CAWRRGGRRNTIYF. The V and J genes are TRBV30 and TRBJ1-3, with D possibly TRBD1 on 6 matching bases. The CDR3 totals 14 residues. Germline CDR1 is GTSNPN and CDR2 is SVGIG (reference sequence). V gave up 3 bases and J gave up 5 bases, with 14 bases separating them.

This chain connects TRBV2 to TRBJ2-3; D uncertain. V dropped 4 bases and J dropped 0 bases, with 11 bases sitting between them. This CDR3 comprises 15 residues. Germline V CDR1 and CDR2: SNHLY, FYNNEI. Written as DNA, the CDR3 is TGTGCCAGCAGTGGGAGACTTACTAGCACAGATACGCAGTATTTT. Its translation: CASSGRLTSTDTQYF.

The genes are TRBV3-1 (or the pseudogene TRBV3-2) and TRBJ2-3; maybe TRBD2 (6 bases). This CDR3 has 14 residues. Per germline, CDR1 LGHDT and CDR2 YNNKEL (reference sequence). V was clipped by 0 bases and J by 8 bases, with 12 bases between them. CDR3 residues: CASSQDRVGGTQYF. The CDR3 nucleotides read TGTGCCAGCAGCCAAGATCGAGTCGGGGGTACGCAGTATTTT.

This chain links TRBV2 with TRBJ2-5, with 8 bases matching TRBD2. The CDR3 sequence is 15 residues long. After removal of 4 bases from V and 7 bases from J, the junction contained 11 bases not matched to a gene. Germline CDR1 SNHLY, CDR2 FYNNEI. Here the CDR3 reads CASSGEPPGRGTQYF. In DNA form, the CDR3 reads TGTGCCAGCAGTGGGGAGCCACCCGGGAGGGGGACCCAGTACTTC.

This clone was picked up one time. CDR3 nucleotides: TGTGCCAGTAGTCTCGGGGGGAGGTTAGATACGCAGTATTTT. Protein sequence: CASSLGGRLDTQYF. The rearrangement links TRBV19 to TRBJ2-3; 7 nucleotides agree with TRBD2. The V segment lost 5 bases and the J segment 5 bases; nucleotides outside the gene matches: 7. The length of the CDR3 is 14 residues. Germline V gene data show CDR1 as LNHDA and CDR2 as SQIVND (reference sequence).

The DNA of the CDR3 is TGTGCCAGCAGCGTACGGGGTTCAGTGAACACTGAAGCTTTCTTT. The encoded protein is CASSVRGSVNTEAFF. This sequence joins TRBV9 and TRBJ1-1; no definite D call. Germline V gives CDR1 SGDLS, CDR2 YYNGEE. V dropped 1 base and J dropped 0 bases, with 10 bases sitting between them. The CDR3 length is 15 residues.

The chain joins TRBV7-2 to TRBJ1-2; the D is unclear. Trimming removed 1 base from V and 3 bases from J, with 9 bases in between. The CDR3 length is 14 residues. Germline CDR1 SGHTA, CDR2 FQGNSA. The DNA for the CDR3 is TGTGCCAGCAGCTTAGAGCTGATTTACTATGGCTACACCTTC. Translating it yields CASSLELIYYGYTF.

This clone occurred a few times. The chain uses TRBV5-1 and TRBJ2-7; D ambiguous. The CDR3 length is 14 residues. CDR1 is SGHRS and CDR2 is YFSETQ in the germline V gene. V lost 0 bases to trimming and J lost 6 bases, with 13 bases between them. The CDR3 region has the DNA TGCGCCAGCAGCTTGGCAGGTCAGTTTGGCGAGCAGTACTTC. Translation gives CASSLAGQFGEQYF.

The CDR3 loop reads CASSFFGEGSNQPQHF. In nucleotides, the CDR3 is TGTGCCAGCAGCTTTTTTGGGGAGGGGAGCAATCAGCCCCAGCATTTT. The rearrangement links TRBV5-5 to TRBJ1-5, with D possibly being TRBD1 (5 bases). CDR1 and CDR2 (germline): SGHKS, YYEKEE (reference sequence). V gave up 2 bases and J gave up 1 base, with 13 bases separating them. This CDR3 has 16 residues. Filled out from reference TRBV5-5 and TRBJ1-5, the complete variable domain reads DAGVTQSPTHLIKTRGQQVTLRCSPISGHKSVSWYQQVLGQGPQFIFQYYEKEERGRGNFPDRFSARQFPNYSSELNVNALLLGDSALYLCASSFFGEGSNQPQHFGDGTRLSIL.

This chain links TRBV3-1 (or the pseudogene TRBV3-2) with TRBJ1-2; D might be TRBD1 (5 bases). The germline V gene has CDR1 LGHDT and CDR2 YNNKEL (reference sequence). This CDR3 spans 14 amino acids. Trimming shortened V by 0 bases and J by 4 bases, and 9 bases separated the two germline ends. The chain's CDR3 is CASSQDWGSYGYTF. Written as DNA, the CDR3 is TGTGCCAGCAGCCAAGATTGGGGCAGCTATGGCTACACCTTC.

V usage is TRBV5-1 and J usage is TRBJ2-7, with a tentative D call TRBD2 (7 bases). This CDR3 spans 16 amino acids. Trimming pared 3 bases from V and 6 bases from J, leaving 22 bases between. From germline, CDR1 is SGHRS and CDR2 YFSETQ. CDR3 sequence (DNA): TGCGCCAGCAGCTCCCTATTACAGGGAGGGCCGCCCGAGCAGTACTTC. As protein: CASSSLLQGGPPEQYF.

The chain is built from TRBV6-1 and TRBJ2-7, with TRBD1 identical over 7 bases. Germline V gene sequence: CDR1 MNHNS, CDR2 SASEGT. The CDR3 contains 15 residues. V lost 3 bases, J lost 1 base, and 6 bases stayed unmatched. The CDR3 DNA is TGTGCCAGCAGTGACCGGGACAGATATTCCTACGAGCAGTACTTC. As protein: CASSDRDRYSYEQYF.